This entry features one T cell receptor (beta chain) sequence. Its target is unknown. This CDR3 has 14 residues. CDR1 is DFQATT, CDR2 SNEGSKA, per germline (reference sequence). Trimming took off 5 bases at V and 5 bases at J, with 18 bases between the two ends. The authors extracted at least 6 micrograms of total RNA per sample. The data were taken from a study of blood T cells in healthy people across ages. Study results and limitations: Per-million-T-cell TCR beta diversity fell roughly linearly with age. Unsorted PBMCs prevented conclusive naive versus antigen-experienced comparison.

The second PCR ran about 6 to 12 cycles with a sample-barcoded 5' primer and J-beta primers. In TCRdb, the 5' RACE reads were re-called with MiXCR into one record per CDR3 protein. The data hold roughly 800,000 distinct CDR3 sequences, with around 24% observed a single time. The data also belong to a second study, concerning T cells of mothers and their children. That study adds: Across the analysis, no persistent microchimeric T cell clones were detected.

Sequencing was carried out using blood. The origin of this receptor is a boy aged 5-17 years in good health. This sequence joins TRBV20-1 and TRBJ1-2; D is uncertain. The DNA of the CDR3 is TGCAGTGCTGCGGCGGCGGCGAGCTATTATGGCTACACCTTC. Residues: CSAAAAASYYGYTF.